This T cell receptor (beta chain) stems from a study of cytomegalovirus exposure and HLA in healthy donors. The wider study: Most donors, 81% of over 350 genotyped, fell in the Caucasian-associated ancestry cluster. Study results and limitations: When a later analysis was performed, an Asian-associated ancestry cluster reportedly had fewer N-insertions than the roughly 700-donor mean.

The PCR employed 60 Vbeta primers together with 13 Jbeta primers. Clones were read by immunoSEQ multiplex PCR, and TCRdb kept only the in-frame ones, dropping some. The profile shows some 120,000 clones, 77% of them singletons. V lost 3 bases and J 8 bases, leaving 20 bases between the germline ends. The germline CDR1 and CDR2 sequences are SGHRS and YFSETQ. The CDR3 consists of 16 residues. Details on this clone: What it binds is unknown.

This receptor was identified in a human donor in good health. Sequenced input: PBMCs. The rearrangement uses TRBV5-1 and TRBJ1-4; D is possibly TRBD1 (6 bases). The CDR3 sequence: CASSSGQPVLEEKLFF. The CDR3 bases are TGCGCCAGCAGCTCCGGACAGCCGGTCCTGGAGGAAAAACTGTTTTTT. The full variable domain, in which reference TRBV5-1 and TRBJ1-4 provide the parts outside the CDR3, is KAGVTQTPRYLIKTRGQQVTLSCSPISGHRSVSWYQQTPGQGLQFLFEYFSETQRNKGNFPGRFSGRQFSNSRSEMNVSTLELGDSALYLCASSSGQPVLEEKLFFGSGTQLSVL.